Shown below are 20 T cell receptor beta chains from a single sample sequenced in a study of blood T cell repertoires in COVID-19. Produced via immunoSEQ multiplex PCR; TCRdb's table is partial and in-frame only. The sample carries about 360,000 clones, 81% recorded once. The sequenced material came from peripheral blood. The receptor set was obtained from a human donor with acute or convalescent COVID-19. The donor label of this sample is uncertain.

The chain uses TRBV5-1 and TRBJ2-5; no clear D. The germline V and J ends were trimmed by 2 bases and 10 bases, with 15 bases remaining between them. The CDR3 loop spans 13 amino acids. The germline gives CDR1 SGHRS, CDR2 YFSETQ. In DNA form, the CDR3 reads TGCGCCAGCAGCTTCGAACCCTCAGGCATCCAGTACTTC. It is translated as CASSFEPSGIQYF.

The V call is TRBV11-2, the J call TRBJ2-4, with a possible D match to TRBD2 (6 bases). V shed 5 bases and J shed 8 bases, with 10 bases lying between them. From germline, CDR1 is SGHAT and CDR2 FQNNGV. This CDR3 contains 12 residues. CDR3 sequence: CASSLRDYIQYF. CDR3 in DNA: TGTGCCAGCAGCCTCCGGGACTACATTCAGTACTTC.

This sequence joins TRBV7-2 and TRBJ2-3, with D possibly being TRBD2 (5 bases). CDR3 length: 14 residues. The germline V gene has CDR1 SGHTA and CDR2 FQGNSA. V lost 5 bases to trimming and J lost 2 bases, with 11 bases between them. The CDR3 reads CASSPGVATDTQYF. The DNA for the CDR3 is TGTGCCAGCAGCCCCGGGGTAGCCACAGATACGCAGTATTTT.

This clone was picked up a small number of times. The CDR3 loop is CASRAGTSNNSPLHF. DNA for the CDR3: TGTGCCAGCAGAGCCGGGACAAGCAATAATTCACCCCTCCACTTT. This chain connects TRBV6-5 to TRBJ1-6; possible D gene TRBD1, 6 bases. CDR1 and CDR2 (germline): MNHEY, SVGAGI. Deletions cut 6 bases from V and 5 bases from J, with 14 bases between. The CDR3 sequence is 15 residues long.

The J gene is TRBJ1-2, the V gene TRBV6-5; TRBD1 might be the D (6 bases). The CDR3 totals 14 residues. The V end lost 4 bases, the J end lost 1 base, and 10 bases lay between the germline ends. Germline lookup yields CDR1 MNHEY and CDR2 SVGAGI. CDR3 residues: CASSFTGLNYGYTF. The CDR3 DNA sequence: TGTGCCAGCAGTTTCACAGGGCTTAACTATGGCTACACCTTC.

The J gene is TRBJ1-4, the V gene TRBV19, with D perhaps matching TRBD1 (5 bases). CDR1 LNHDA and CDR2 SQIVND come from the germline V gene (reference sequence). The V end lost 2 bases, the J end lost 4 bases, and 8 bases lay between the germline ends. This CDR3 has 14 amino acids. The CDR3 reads CASSIRRGNEKLFF. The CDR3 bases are TGTGCCAGTAGTATACGAAGGGGTAATGAAAAACTGTTTTTT.

As DNA, the CDR3 is TGTGCCAGCAGCTTTGGGACAGGGGCCTACGAGCAGTACTTC. Its protein is CASSFGTGAYEQYF. The chain is built from TRBV7-8 and TRBJ2-7, with 10 bases that match TRBD1. The CDR3 has 14 residues. The V segment lost 3 bases and the J segment 2 bases; nucleotides outside the gene matches: 1. Germline V gene lookup returns CDR1 SGHVS and CDR2 FQNEAQ.

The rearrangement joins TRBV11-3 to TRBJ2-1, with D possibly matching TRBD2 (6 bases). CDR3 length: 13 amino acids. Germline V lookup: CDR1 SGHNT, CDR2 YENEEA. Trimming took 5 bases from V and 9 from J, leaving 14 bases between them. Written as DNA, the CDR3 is TGTGCCAGCAGCCAGGGACTTGCTTTTGAGCAGTTCTTC. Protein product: CASSQGLAFEQFF.

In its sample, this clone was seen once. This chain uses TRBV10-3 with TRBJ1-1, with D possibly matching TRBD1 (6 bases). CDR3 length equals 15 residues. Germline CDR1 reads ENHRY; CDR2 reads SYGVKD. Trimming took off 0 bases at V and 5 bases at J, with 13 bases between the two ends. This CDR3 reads CAISESTPGATEAFF. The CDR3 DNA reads TGTGCCATCAGTGAGTCGACGCCAGGGGCTACTGAAGCTTTCTTT.

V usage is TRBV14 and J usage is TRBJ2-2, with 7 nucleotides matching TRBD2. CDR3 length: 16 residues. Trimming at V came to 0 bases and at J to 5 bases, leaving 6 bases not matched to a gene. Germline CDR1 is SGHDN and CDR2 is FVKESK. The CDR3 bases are TGTGCCAGCAGCCAAGATTGGAGGGGAGGGACCGGGGAGCTGTTTTTT. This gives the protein CASSQDWRGGTGELFF.

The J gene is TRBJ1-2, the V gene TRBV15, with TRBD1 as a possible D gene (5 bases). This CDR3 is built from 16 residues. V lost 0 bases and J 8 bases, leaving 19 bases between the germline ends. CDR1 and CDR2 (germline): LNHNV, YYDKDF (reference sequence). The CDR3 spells CATSRDLREGPSGYTF. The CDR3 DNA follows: TGTGCCACCAGCAGAGATTTGAGGGAGGGGCCGAGCGGCTACACCTTC.

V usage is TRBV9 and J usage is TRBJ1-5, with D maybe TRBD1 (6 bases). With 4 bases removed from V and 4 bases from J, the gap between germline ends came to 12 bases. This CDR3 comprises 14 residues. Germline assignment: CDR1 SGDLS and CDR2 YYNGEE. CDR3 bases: TGTGCCAGCAGCCCCGGGGGGGCTAATCAGCCCCAGCATTTT. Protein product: CASSPGGANQPQHF.

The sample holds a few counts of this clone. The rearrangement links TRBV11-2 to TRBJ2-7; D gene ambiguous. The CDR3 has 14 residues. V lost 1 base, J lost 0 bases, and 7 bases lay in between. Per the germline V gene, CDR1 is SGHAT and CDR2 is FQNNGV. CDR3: CASSLVWSSYEQYF. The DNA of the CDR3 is TGTGCCAGCAGCTTAGTTTGGAGCTCCTACGAGCAGTACTTC.

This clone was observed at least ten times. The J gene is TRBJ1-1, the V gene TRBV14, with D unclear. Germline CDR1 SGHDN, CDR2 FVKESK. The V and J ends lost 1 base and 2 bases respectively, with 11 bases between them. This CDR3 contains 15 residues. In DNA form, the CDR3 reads TGTGCCAGCAGCCAAGTCCCGCCAGAAAACACTGAAGCTTTCTTT. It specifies CASSQVPPENTEAFF. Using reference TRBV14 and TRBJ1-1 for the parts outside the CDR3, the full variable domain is EAGVTQFPSHSVIEKGQTVTLRCDPISGHDNLYWYRRVMGKEIKFLLHFVKESKQDESGMPNNRFLAERTGGTYSTLKVQPAELEDSGVYFCASSQVPPENTEAFFGQGTRLTVV.

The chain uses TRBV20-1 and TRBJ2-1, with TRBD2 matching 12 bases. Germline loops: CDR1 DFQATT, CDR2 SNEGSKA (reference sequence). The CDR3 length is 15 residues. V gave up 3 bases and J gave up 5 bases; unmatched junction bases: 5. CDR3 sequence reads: CSASGLAGLHNEQFF. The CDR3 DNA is TGCAGTGCTAGTGGACTAGCGGGGCTCCACAATGAGCAGTTCTTC.

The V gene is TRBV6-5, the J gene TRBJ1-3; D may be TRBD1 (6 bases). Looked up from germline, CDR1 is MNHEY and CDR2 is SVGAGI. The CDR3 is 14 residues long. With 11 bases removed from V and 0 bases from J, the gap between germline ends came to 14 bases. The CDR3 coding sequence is TGTGCCGAGGGGGATTCCCTCTCTGGAAACACCATATATTTT. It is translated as CAEGDSLSGNTIYF.

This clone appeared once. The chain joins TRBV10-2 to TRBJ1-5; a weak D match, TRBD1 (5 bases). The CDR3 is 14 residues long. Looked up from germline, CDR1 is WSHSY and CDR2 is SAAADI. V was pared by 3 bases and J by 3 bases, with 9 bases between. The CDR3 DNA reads TGCGCCAGCAGTGACCCTGGGGCCAATCAGCCCCAGCATTTT. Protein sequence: CASSDPGANQPQHF.

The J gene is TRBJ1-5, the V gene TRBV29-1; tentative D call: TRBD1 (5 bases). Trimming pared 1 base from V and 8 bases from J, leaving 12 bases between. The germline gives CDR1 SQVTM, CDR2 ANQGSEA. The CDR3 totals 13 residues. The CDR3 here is CSVEVGRGEPQHF. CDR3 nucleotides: TGCAGCGTTGAAGTCGGCCGGGGGGAGCCCCAGCATTTT.

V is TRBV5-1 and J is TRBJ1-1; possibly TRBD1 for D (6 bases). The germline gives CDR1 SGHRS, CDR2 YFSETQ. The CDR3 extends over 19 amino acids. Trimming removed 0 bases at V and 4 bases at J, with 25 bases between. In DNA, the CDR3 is TGCGCCAGCAGCTTGGCCGGGTACAGGGTGGACCCGAGGGGCACTGAAGCTTTCTTT. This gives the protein CASSLAGYRVDPRGTEAFF.

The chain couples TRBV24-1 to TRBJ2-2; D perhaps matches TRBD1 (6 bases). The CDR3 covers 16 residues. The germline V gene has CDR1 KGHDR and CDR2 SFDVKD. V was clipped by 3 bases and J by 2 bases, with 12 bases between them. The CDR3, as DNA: TGTGCCACCAGTGATAAAGGGACAACTAACACCGGGGAGCTGTTTTTT. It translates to CATSDKGTTNTGELFF.